This T cell receptor (beta chain) was obtained from a study of human T cells and chemical hapten exposure. Whole-study context: Across its approximately 23 weeks, the study gave patients weekly diphenylcyclopropenone doses to the scalp.

Study results and limitations: The donors suffered from alopecia, so their immune response may not match that of healthy people. As patch test score rose, PT1 expanded TCR counts tended to rise as well.

Each CDR3 protein is one row after TCRdb ran MiXCR on the RACE reads. The repertoire has about 58,000 distinct CDR3 sequences, around 12% of them found once; the top ten carry 2% to 3%. Stated time point: patch test 3, about 24 weeks after DPC sensitization. Treatment: therapeutic diphenylcyclopropenone sensitization with weekly scalp DPC. This clonotype was seen repeatedly, ten times or more. The antigen is unknown. After removal of 7 bases from V and 1 base from J, the junction contained 6 bases not matched to a gene. The length of the CDR3 is 14 residues. This clonotype originated in a man aged 25-45 years with alopecia areata. Some clones in this sample may be carry-over from other donors' samples. Sequenced here: whole blood, sampled in connection with sensitization to the hapten diphenylcyclopropenone (DPC). This chain connects TRBV12-3 or TRBV12-4 to TRBJ1-1, with 7 bases fitting TRBD1. CDR3 sequence: CASTWTGTNTEAFF. The CDR3 DNA is TGTGCCAGCACTTGGACAGGAACGAACACTGAAGCTTTCTTT.